A selection of T cell receptor beta chains follows, all from one sample in a study of T-cell memory formation after mild COVID-19. One entry per CDR3 protein results from TCRdb running MiXCR on the 5' RACE reads. Here the sample spans 350,000 or so distinct CDR3 sequences, under 25% being singletons. Sample: PBMCs or a T cell subset sorted from them (not recorded which). Receptor source: a man younger than 35 who had mild COVID-19 (a few samples of this study predate the infection). Cell type and time point are not known. Each CDR3 is given with its conserved first and last residue. A D gene is named only where the DNA matches it firmly. Clone sizes are given selectively: once, few, many, or a class where the clone is expanded.

clone_size,v_call,d_call,j_call,cdr3_nt,cdr3_aa
.,TRBV20-1,.,TRBJ2-2,TGCAGTGCCCGCTACCCACTAAAGAACACCGGGGAGCTGTTTTTT,CSARYPLKNTGELFF
.,TRBV7-9,TRBD1,TRBJ1-1,TGTGCCAGCAGCTCGAGACTCCTGACAGGGGTGCCTGAAGCTTTCTTT,CASSSRLLTGVPEAFF
many,TRBV10-3,.,TRBJ2-5,TGTGCCATCAGTGAGTCGGGGGAGACCCAGTACTTC,CAISESGETQYF
many,TRBV5-1,TRBD1,TRBJ2-3,TGCGCCAGCAGCTTCTTAGGACAGGGGGGAGATACGCAGTATTTT,CASSFLGQGGDTQYF
.,TRBV2,.,TRBJ1-4,TGTGCCAGCTTAGCCTTCTTAGGATCTAATGAAAAACTGTTTTTT,CASLAFLGSNEKLFF
.,TRBV5-6,TRBD1,TRBJ2-3,TGTGCCAGCAGCTTGTACCAGGGGGCAGATACGCAGTATTTT,CASSLYQGADTQYF
.,TRBV7-9,.,TRBJ2-1,TGTGCCAGCAGCTTAGGAGAGGGGAATGAGCAGTTCTTC,CASSLGEGNEQFF
.,TRBV18,.,TRBJ1-4,TGTGCCAGCTCAGTCCCCGGTGAAAAACTGTTTTTT,CASSVPGEKLFF
.,TRBV7-6,.,TRBJ2-3,TGTGCCAGCAGCCGTAGGCCTTCGAGTCCAACGCAGTATTTT,CASSRRPSSPTQYF
.,TRBV5-1,.,TRBJ1-2,TGCGCCAGCAGCTTAGGGGGGCCTGGCTACACCTTC,CASSLGGPGYTF
.,TRBV20-1,.,TRBJ1-6,TGCAGTGCTAGTCCATCCAGAACCTATAATTCACCCCTCCACTTT,CSASPSRTYNSPLHF